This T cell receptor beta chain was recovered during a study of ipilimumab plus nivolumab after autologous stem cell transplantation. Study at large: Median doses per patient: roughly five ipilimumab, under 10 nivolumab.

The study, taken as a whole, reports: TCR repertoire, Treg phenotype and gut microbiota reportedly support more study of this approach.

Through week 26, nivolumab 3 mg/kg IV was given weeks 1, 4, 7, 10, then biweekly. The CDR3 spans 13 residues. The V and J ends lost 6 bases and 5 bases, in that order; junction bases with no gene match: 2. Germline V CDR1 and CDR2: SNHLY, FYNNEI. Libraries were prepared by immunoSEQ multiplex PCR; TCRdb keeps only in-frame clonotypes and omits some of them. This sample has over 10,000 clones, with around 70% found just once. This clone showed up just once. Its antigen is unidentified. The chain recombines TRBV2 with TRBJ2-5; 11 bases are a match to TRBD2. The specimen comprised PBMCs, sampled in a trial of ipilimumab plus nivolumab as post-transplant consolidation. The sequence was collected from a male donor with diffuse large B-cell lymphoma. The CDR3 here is CASRTSGVETQYF. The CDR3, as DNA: TGTGCCAGCAGGACTAGCGGGGTGGAGACCCAGTACTTC.